The TCR beta chain described here comes from a study of blood T cell repertoires in COVID-19 (dated by TCRdb to 2020 to 2022). At the level of the whole study: Samples from collaborators originated in the United States, Italy and Spain and spanned both the acute and convalescent phases of COVID-19. The material from the prospective study consisted of cDNA or gDNA derived from T cells, B-cell-depleted T cells, or PBMCs. Deeply sampled blood TCRbeta repertoires from subjects exposed to, actively infected with, or recovered from COVID-19 were included in the dataset. The repertoires were made available in a free public database intended to serve as a resource for research on the immune response to SARS-CoV-2. Samples were obtained from the ongoing ImmuneRACE study (first 160 participants) and from 1,254 subjects provided by 6 global collaborators. Nearly every sample came with metadata listing a de-identified subject ID, COVID-19 status, age in years and sex. Where available, HLA class I and class II types were obtained from metadata supplied by the sample provider rather than from assay-based typing. The investigation overall reported the following: How much clinical and demographic metadata was included differed by source and by participant, and the metadata was provided uncurated.

From the cysteine up to the phenylalanine, the CDR3 has a length of 15 residues. Of the read, only the CDR3 DNA is kept; its 45 bases are in frame from base 1. V lost 2 bases and J lost 0 bases; the stretch between them is 9 bases long. CDR1 and CDR2, per the germline V gene, are MNHEY and SVGAGI. To note about this clone: The specificity of this receptor is unknown. Base qualities are not recorded, but no much larger clone differs from it by a single base.

Whole blood was collected in K2EDTA tubes by collaborating institutions according to the institutions' own protocols. For TCRbeta analysis, collaborators shipped samples in one of three forms: frozen whole blood, isolated PBMCs, or DNA extracted from either of those sample types. The immunoSEQ Assay, a bias-controlled multiplex PCR, was used to amplify TCRbeta CDR3 regions from genomic DNA. On the authors' methods: Within the assay, amplification of reference gene primers was used to estimate how many nucleated cells each sample contained. Sequence reads were collapsed and filtered to measure the absolute abundance of every unique TCRbeta CDR3 rearrangement. For each sample, productive Simpson clonality was calculated as the square root of Simpson's diversity index over productive rearrangements. TCRdb provides this immuneACCESS table in a form limited to in-frame rearrangements. Some clones are lacking; in checked studies, under half of them reflect an unresolved V gene, and why the rest are absent is not known. The DNA was the basis for D and trimming; V, J and clone size are from that table. The sample yields about 50,000 clones; roughly 85% were counted once. The ten largest clonotypes hold roughly 27% of the sample.

The origin of this receptor is a man aged 65 to 85 with acute or convalescent COVID-19. Sequenced input: peripheral blood. The sequence is built from TRBV6-5 and TRBJ2-3; TRBD2 is a weak D gene call, 5 bases matching. The CDR3 has the sequence CASSYGGGSTDTQYF. The DNA sequence is TGTGCCAGCAGTTACGGCGGCGGGAGCACAGATACGCAGTATTTT.